These 13 T cell receptor beta chains share one sample of origin, sequenced in a study of OX40 agonist ivuxolimab in advanced cancers. Data came from immunoSEQ multiplex PCR; TCRdb stores just in-frame clones and leaves some out. The sample lists around 55,000 clones; approximately 80% were seen once. The sample consisted of CD4+ or CD8+ T cells sorted from blood, taken in a trial of the OX40 agonist ivuxolimab. The receptor source for this set is an adult with an advanced solid tumor such as melanoma, head and neck, liver or kidney cancer.

V usage is TRBV4-1 and J usage is TRBJ2-1, with D possibly matching TRBD2 (5 bases). Trimming left V 1 base short and J 6 bases short, with 13 bases between. The CDR3 has 15 residues. Per germline, CDR1 MGHRA and CDR2 YSYEKL. The CDR3 loop is CASSQADYTSNEQFF. CDR3 bases: TGCGCCAGCAGCCAAGCCGACTATACAAGCAATGAGCAGTTCTTC.

The chain couples TRBV6-5 to TRBJ2-2; D gene ambiguous. V was shortened by 8 bases and J by 1 base, with 11 bases between the two germline ends. The CDR3 is 14 amino acids. Germline values: CDR1 MNHEY, CDR2 SVGAGI. CDR3 sequence: CASRLGLNTGELFF. As DNA, the CDR3 is TGTGCCAGCCGCTTAGGCCTGAACACCGGGGAGCTGTTTTTT.

The V and J genes are TRBV5-6 and TRBJ2-1; TRBD1 agrees at 8 bases. The V gene end was trimmed by 0 bases and the J gene end by 11 bases; junction bases not matched to a gene: 4. CDR1 and CDR2 (germline): SGHDT, YYEEEE. The CDR3 loop spans 13 amino acids. The CDR3 nucleotides are TGTGCCAGCAGCTTGGGCAGGGGGCCTAAGCAGTTCTTC. Translated, it gives CASSLGRGPKQFF.

This clone was observed a handful of times. The rearrangement joins TRBV5-1 to TRBJ1-2; D remains unclear. Germline V gene lookup returns CDR1 SGHRS and CDR2 YFSETQ. V was pared by 4 bases and J by 6 bases, with 13 bases between. The CDR3 spans 13 residues. The CDR3 DNA reads TGCGCCAGCAGCAGCACAACTCGGGATGGCTACACCTTC. Translating gives CASSSTTRDGYTF.

The V call is TRBV11-2, the J call TRBJ2-5; D is unresolved. V lost 1 base, J lost 1 base, and 13 bases lay in between. This CDR3 is 16 amino acids long. Germline CDR1 SGHAT, CDR2 FQNNGV. The DNA of the CDR3 is TGTGCCAGCAGCTTAGTACGGCGAGGCGGCCAAGAGACCCAGTACTTC. It specifies CASSLVRRGGQETQYF.

Comment on this clone: Germline and junction disagree at one end, which may indicate a read error. The chain carries TRBV6-5 and TRBJ1-6; the D gene is possibly TRBD1 (5 bases). Germline V CDR1 and CDR2: MNHEY, SVGAGI. The CDR3 spans 16 residues. This CDR3 reads CASTYTQRQYNSPLHF. CDR3 coding DNA: TGTGCCAGCACTTACACCCAGCGACAGTATAATTCACCCCTCCACTTT.

This rearrangement joins TRBV27 to TRBJ2-7; 7 bases match TRBD1. Per germline, CDR1 MNHEY and CDR2 SMNVEV (reference sequence). The CDR3 has 13 residues. Trimming cost V 6 bases and J 6 bases; bases outside gene matches: 8. In nucleotides, the CDR3 is TGTGCCAGCAGCACGAGAACAGGGGTCGAGCAGTACTTC. Protein: CASSTRTGVEQYF.

V and J are TRBV7-9 and TRBJ2-3; D is unclear. Germline V gives CDR1 SEHNR, CDR2 FQNEAQ (reference sequence). Trimming removed 5 bases from V and 2 bases from J, with 17 bases in between. The CDR3 is made up of 16 amino acids. CDR3 nucleotides: TGTGCCAGCAGCGTTGGGCGGTTTCGAAACACAGATACGCAGTATTTT. Amino acids: CASSVGRFRNTDTQYF.

The rearrangement joins TRBV7-2 to TRBJ2-7; D is uncertain. The germline V gene has CDR1 SGHTA and CDR2 FQGNSA. V lost 5 bases and J 2 bases, leaving 10 bases between the germline ends. The CDR3 is 13 amino acids. Written as DNA, the CDR3 is TGTGCCAGCAGCAGACTTCCAACCTACGAGCAGTACTTC. Protein product: CASSRLPTYEQYF.

In its sample, this clone was seen many times. The J gene is TRBJ1-2, the V gene TRBV7-2; D not certain. Germline values: CDR1 SGHTA, CDR2 FQGNSA. V lost 1 base and J lost 1, with 1 base in between. The CDR3 totals 12 residues. The CDR3 sequence is CASSLDNYGYTF. As DNA, the CDR3 is TGTGCCAGCAGCTTAGATAACTATGGCTACACCTTC.

This CDR3 is CASSSPGRANNEQFF. The CDR3 DNA sequence: TGTGCCAGCAGCTCCCCTGGGCGGGCCAACAATGAGCAGTTCTTC. The chain links TRBV11-2 to TRBJ2-1; D possibly corresponds to TRBD2 (5 bases). V dropped 4 bases and J dropped 5 bases, with 15 bases sitting between them. Germline V gene sequence: CDR1 SGHAT, CDR2 FQNNGV. This CDR3 is built from 15 residues.

J is TRBJ2-3 and V is TRBV5-8; the match to TRBD2 covers 9 bases. V lost 0 bases and J lost 6; bases outside the gene matches: 5. The CDR3 is made up of 15 amino acids. Germline CDR1 SGHTS, CDR2 YDEGEE. As DNA, the CDR3 is TGTGCCAGCAGCTTGGAGGTAGCGGGAGCGGATACGCAGTATTTT. Translation: CASSLEVAGADTQYF.

V usage is TRBV7-9 and J usage is TRBJ2-3; 9 positions match TRBD2. With 2 bases clipped from V and 5 bases from J, the junction kept 2 bases outside the gene matches. CDR1 is SEHNR and CDR2 is FQNEAQ in the germline V gene (reference sequence). This CDR3 has 14 amino acids. CDR3 in DNA: TGTGCCAGCAGCTTACTAGCGGGGAAAGATACGCAGTATTTT. Encoded protein: CASSLLAGKDTQYF.